This TCR beta chain is drawn from a study of blood T cell repertoires in COVID-19. Study-wide background: Collection of acute and convalescent COVID-19 samples took place in the United States, Italy and Spain.

Per germline, CDR1 SGHNT and CDR2 YENEEA. The CDR3 is 13 amino acids. V was trimmed by 6 bases and J by 5 bases, leaving 13 bases between them. With respect to this clone: At the DNA level, this CDR3 is encoded by other sequences in the same sample as well.

Authors' processing steps: Quantification of nucleated cells was approximated via reference gene primer amplification. Sequenced by immunoSEQ multiplex PCR; TCRdb stores in-frame clones only, minus some. D and trimming were read from the DNA, whereas the V and J calls and clone size are those reported in that table. The sample contains roughly 100,000 clones, approximately 85% of which appear only once. This sequence originates from a man in his 60s with acute or convalescent COVID-19. Sequencing was done on a sample of peripheral blood. V usage is TRBV11-3 and J usage is TRBJ1-2, with D maybe TRBD1 (5 bases). CDR3 sequence reads: CASSFQGSYGYTF. The CDR3 bases are TGTGCCAGCAGTTTTCAGGGAAGTTATGGCTACACCTTC.